Listed here are 22 T cell receptor beta chains from one sample, sequenced in a study of T cells expressing NK-cell markers. TCRdb reworked the 5' RACE reads into one entry per CDR3 protein, no DNA. This sample's table reports roughly 430,000 distinct CDR3 sequences. The sample was blood T cells: a sorted CD56 or NKG2C T cell subset, CD4+ or CD8+ T cells, or bulk PBMC T cells (not recorded which). Source of these receptors: a woman between 18 and 70 years old in good health.

The V and J genes are TRBV29-1 and TRBJ2-3; TCRdb calls TRBD1, which cannot be checked without DNA. The CDR3 covers 15 residues. Germline V CDR1 and CDR2: SQVTM, ANQGSEA. CDR3 amino acids: CSVEAPKLIGDTQYF.

The CDR3 reads CASSPTTADTQYF. V is TRBV5-1 and J is TRBJ2-3. CDR3 length equals 13 residues. Germline CDR1 SGHRS, CDR2 YFSETQ. The variable domain in full, with the rest retrieved from reference TRBV5-1 and TRBJ2-3, is KAGVTQTPRYLIKTRGQQVTLSCSPISGHRSVSWYQQTPGQGLQFLFEYFSETQRNKGNFPGRFSGRQFSNSRSEMNVSTLELGDSALYLCASSPTTADTQYFGPGTRLTVL.

The gene calls are TRBV11-2 and TRBJ2-3. This CDR3 has 15 amino acids. Germline CDR1 is SGHAT and CDR2 is FQNNGV. The CDR3 sequence: CASSLTPYSTDTQYF.

V gene TRBV6-1 combines with J gene TRBJ1-5. CDR1 and CDR2 (germline): MNHNS, SASEGT. This CDR3 has 13 amino acids. The CDR3 reads CASGVWSNQPQHF.

The chain is built from TRBV14 and TRBJ2-2. The CDR3 contains 11 residues. From germline, CDR1 is SGHDN and CDR2 FVKESK. CDR3 region: CASSQAGELFF. The variable domain in full, with the rest retrieved from reference TRBV14 and TRBJ2-2, is EAGVTQFPSHSVIEKGQTVTLRCDPISGHDNLYWYRRVMGKEIKFLLHFVKESKQDESGMPNNRFLAERTGGTYSTLKVQPAELEDSGVYFCASSQAGELFFGEGSRLTVL.

The rearrangement uses TRBV20-1 and TRBJ2-7. This CDR3 has 13 residues. Germline V gene data show CDR1 as DFQATT and CDR2 as SNEGSKA (reference sequence). The CDR3 sequence is CSARGVTAYEQYF.

The rearrangement links TRBV7-6 to TRBJ1-3. The CDR3 consists of 16 residues. Germline V gives CDR1 SGHVS, CDR2 FNYEAQ. The CDR3 protein is CASSLEREASGNTIYF. Together with reference TRBV7-6 and TRBJ1-3, the CDR3 gives the full variable domain: GAGVSQSPRYKVTKRGQDVALRCDPISGHVSLYWYRQALGQGPEFLTYFNYEAQQDKSGLPNDRFSAERPEGSISTLTIQRTEQRDSAMYRCASSLEREASGNTIYFGEGSWLTVV.

This sequence joins TRBV6-5 and TRBJ1-4; as DNA is missing, the TRBD1 call by TCRdb cannot be tested. Germline lookup yields CDR1 MNHEY and CDR2 SVGAGI. The CDR3 has 15 amino acids. The CDR3 reads CASSYGGTGREKLFF.

The V and J genes are TRBV9 and TRBJ2-3; no DNA is available, so the TRBD1 call from TCRdb remains unchecked. Looked up from germline, CDR1 is SGDLS and CDR2 is YYNGEE. The CDR3 has 15 amino acids. CDR3 residues: CASSADRVGADTQYF.

The rearrangement links TRBV7-8 to TRBJ2-7; the TCRdb D gene call, TRBD2, has no DNA to confirm it. Per the germline V gene, CDR1 is SGHVS and CDR2 is FQNEAQ. The CDR3 spans 15 residues. The CDR3 sequence is CASSLISGSAYEQYF.

The chain links TRBV30 to TRBJ1-4. Germline CDR1 GTSNPN, CDR2 SVGIG (reference sequence). This CDR3 comprises 15 residues. The CDR3 reads CAWSVLGGTNEKLFF. The whole variable domain, remainder taken from reference TRBV30 and TRBJ1-4, is SQTIHQWPATLVQPVGSPLSLECTVEGTSNPNLYWYRQAAGRGLQLLFYSVGIGQISSEVPQNLSASRPQDRQFILSSKKLLLSDSGFYLCAWSVLGGTNEKLFFGSGTQLSVL.

The chain is built from TRBV20-1 and TRBJ1-6; TCRdb's assignment of TRBD1 cannot be checked, as there is no DNA. Germline V lookup: CDR1 DFQATT, CDR2 SNEGSKA (reference sequence). This CDR3 region has 14 residues. This CDR3 reads CSVMIGTGSSPLHF.

The CDR3 is CASSTLSGSRAGELFF. V gene TRBV5-6 combines with J gene TRBJ2-2; the TRBD2 assignment by TCRdb is unverifiable without DNA. The CDR3 contains 16 residues. CDR1 is SGHDT, CDR2 YYEEEE, per germline.

The rearrangement joins TRBV4-3 to TRBJ2-5; TCRdb proposes TRBD1, but this gene call is untestable without DNA. CDR3 length: 12 amino acids. CDR1 is LGHNA and CDR2 is YSLEER in the germline V gene. The CDR3 reads CASSQAGETQYF.

The V call is TRBV7-2, the J call TRBJ2-5. Germline V lookup: CDR1 SGHTA, CDR2 FQGNSA. The length of the CDR3 is 15 residues. The CDR3 sequence is CASSPMLGYRETQYF. Full variable domain (remainder filled in from reference TRBV7-2 and TRBJ2-5): GAGVSQSPSNKVTEKGKDVELRCDPISGHTALYWYRQSLGQGLEFLIYFQGNSAPDKSGLPSDRFSAERTGGSVSTLTIQRTQQEDSAVYLCASSPMLGYRETQYFGPGTRLLVL.

V is TRBV20-1 and J is TRBJ1-1. The germline V gene encodes CDR1 DFQATT and CDR2 SNEGSKA (reference sequence). The CDR3 contains 14 residues. CDR3 loop: CSARDRRVWTEAFF.

V usage is TRBV7-9 and J usage is TRBJ2-2; TCRdb designates TRBD2, a call that cannot be tested without DNA. The germline V gene encodes CDR1 SEHNR and CDR2 FQNEAQ (reference sequence). CDR3 length: 16 residues. CDR3 sequence: CASSTPSGRGTGELFF.

The chain's CDR3 is CSGGRPNEVQFF. V gene TRBV29-1 combines with J gene TRBJ2-1; TCRdb selects TRBD2, and the lack of DNA leaves this call unchecked. CDR1 SQVTM and CDR2 ANQGSEA come from the germline V gene. This CDR3 contains 12 residues.

The chain joins TRBV30 to TRBJ2-5; without DNA, the TCRdb call of TRBD1 cannot be checked. Germline V gene data show CDR1 as GTSNPN and CDR2 as SVGIG (reference sequence). The CDR3 totals 13 residues. The CDR3 loop reads CAWSVVQGETQYF.

The chain is built from TRBV11-2 and TRBJ2-1; TCRdb proposes TRBD2, but this gene call is untestable without DNA. Germline assignment: CDR1 SGHAT and CDR2 FQNNGV. The CDR3 consists of 13 residues. CDR3 in amino acids: CASSLGLRDEQFF.

The chain combines TRBV20-1 with TRBJ2-3; TCRdb picks TRBD2, but there is no DNA to check that call. This CDR3 region has 20 residues. Germline-derived CDR1 and CDR2 are DFQATT and SNEGSKA (reference sequence). The CDR3 protein is CSARALGIDGRPRPTDTQYF.

The chain recombines TRBV4-1 with TRBJ2-3; TCRdb gives TRBD2 as the D gene, but with no DNA this cannot be confirmed. Germline V gene lookup returns CDR1 MGHRA and CDR2 YSYEKL. The CDR3 totals 19 residues. CDR3 in amino acids: CASTWDWNLGLADTDTQYF.